Below are 13 T cell receptor beta chains sequenced from a single sample in a study of low-dose radiotherapy and immunotherapy resistance in tumors. Time point meaning: before trial treatment. Both TCRalpha and TCRbeta chains were reverse transcribed with V-gene-specific primers. PCR amplification of the TCRs was performed with Phusion for 20 PCR cycles, and it relied on a constant-region primer together with a V-primer adapter. MiXCR, run by TCRdb on the reads, gives a single entry per CDR3 protein. The sample holds roughly 60,000 distinct CDR3 sequences, around 25% seen once. Source: PBMCs, taken before treatment. These receptors were obtained from a male donor with prostate cancer.

This clonotype was found many times. The chain uses TRBV21-1 and TRBJ1-3; whether TRBD1, the table's D call, matches the DNA was not checked. TRBV21-1 is a listed pseudogene. The CDR3 totals 19 residues. This CDR3 reads CASSRAEKRARDGGNTIYF. The CDR3 DNA reads as TGTGCCAGCAGCAGAGCCGAAAAGAGGGCCCGGGACGGAGGAAACACCATATATTTT.

This clonotype turned up a few times. The chain joins TRBV28 to TRBJ2-1, with TRBD2 identical over 11 bases. Germline V gene data show CDR1 as MDHEN and CDR2 as SYDVKM. The CDR3 runs 17 residues. V trimming: 7 bases; J trimming: 0 bases; junction bases outside the gene matches: 8. Written as DNA, the CDR3 is TGTGCCAGCATGGGACTAGCGGACCCCTCCTCCTACAATGAGCAGTTCTTC. It yields the protein CASMGLADPSSYNEQFF.

There are many counts of this clonotype. The chain is built from TRBV9 and TRBJ2-7; TRBD2 aligns across 7 bases. The germline CDR1 and CDR2 sequences are SGDLS and YYNGEE. The trim removed 3 bases at V and 7 bases at J, leaving 10 bases unmatched. The CDR3 is 14 residues long. The CDR3 coding sequence is TGTGCCAGCAGCGCGGGGGGACTGCAGCCAGAGCAGTACTTC. Amino acids: CASSAGGLQPEQYF. The full variable domain, completed using reference TRBV9 and TRBJ2-7, is DSGVTQTPKHLITATGQRVTLRCSPRSGDLSVYWYQQSLDQGLQFLIQYYNGEERAKGNILERFSAQQFPDLHSELNLSSLELGDSALYFCASSAGGLQPEQYFGPGTRLTVT.

The CDR3 bases are TGTGCCAGCAGCTTATCCGGGACAGCGGGAGGCGCGGTCCAGTACTTC. Amino acids: CASSLSGTAGGAVQYF. The chain combines TRBV5-6 with TRBJ2-7; TRBD2 matches at 9 bases. CDR1 and CDR2 from the germline V gene are SGHDT and YYEEEE. This CDR3 spans 16 amino acids. With 2 bases clipped from V and 10 bases from J, the junction kept 16 bases outside the gene matches.

In DNA, the CDR3 is TGCAGCGTTGACTATGGCGCTAATGAAAAACTGTTTTTT. The encoded protein is CSVDYGANEKLFF. This chain uses TRBV29-1 with TRBJ1-4; D ambiguous. Deletions cut 3 bases from V and 3 bases from J, with 8 bases between. The length of the CDR3 is 13 residues. Germline-derived CDR1 and CDR2 are SQVTM and ANQGSEA.

The V gene is TRBV19, the J gene TRBJ1-2; D unresolved. This CDR3 is 9 amino acids long. Trimming pared 8 bases from V and 4 bases from J, leaving 2 bases between. The germline gives CDR1 LNHDA, CDR2 SQIVND (reference sequence). The CDR3 region is CASLYGYTF. In DNA, the CDR3 is TGTGCCAGTCTCTATGGCTACACCTTC.

This clonotype has only one observation. A far larger clone differs by one base, so this is likely a read error. The rearrangement links TRBV7-8 to TRBJ2-7, with TRBD2 identical over 9 bases. Losses at the gene ends were 7 bases for V and 7 bases for J; bases not matched to a gene: 20. The CDR3 is made up of 17 amino acids. Germline lookup yields CDR1 SGHVS and CDR2 FQNEAQ. The CDR3 sequence: CASIPRRGGGRENEQYF. The CDR3 DNA reads as TGTGCCAGCATCCCACGCCGGGGAGGCGGGAGGGAAAATGAGCAGTACTTC.

Turning to this clonotype: A read error likely explains this, since a far larger clone differs by one base. The J gene is TRBJ2-2, the V gene TRBV28; the D gene is possibly TRBD1 (5 bases). The CDR3 runs to 14 residues. Trimming took 6 bases from V and 3 from J, leaving 11 bases between them. CDR1 is MDHEN, CDR2 SYDVKM, per germline. The CDR3 bases are TGTGCCAGCAGACGGATAGGGGACACCGGGGAGCTGTTTTTT. Its translation: CASRRIGDTGELFF.

At least ten counts were recorded for this clonotype. V gene TRBV20-1 combines with J gene TRBJ2-2, with D perhaps TRBD2 (6 bases). From germline, CDR1 is DFQATT and CDR2 SNEGSKA (reference sequence). V lost 5 bases and J 5 bases, leaving 18 bases between the germline ends. This CDR3 comprises 15 residues. The CDR3 bases are TGCAGTGCTGGTTCACTGGGTGGGAGGACCGGGGAGCTGTTTTTT. It encodes CSAGSLGGRTGELFF.

This clonotype was recorded many times. The chain recombines TRBV25-1 with TRBJ2-7; no clear D gene. In germline, CDR1 is MGHDK, CDR2 SYGVNS. V lost 8 bases, J lost 3 bases, and 11 bases lay in between. This CDR3 comprises 12 residues. The CDR3 DNA follows: TGTGCCAGCGAAGGCAGTTACTACGAGCAGTACTTC. Translation gives CASEGSYYEQYF.

This clonotype has at least ten counts. This chain joins TRBV5-4 and TRBJ2-4; 7 positions match TRBD1. The germline CDR1 and CDR2 sequences are SGHNT and YYREEE (reference sequence). V lost 4 bases to trimming and J lost 4 bases; unmatched junction nucleotides: 2. The CDR3 runs to 13 residues. The CDR3 spells CASSTTGKNIQYF. In nucleotides, the CDR3 is TGTGCCAGCAGCACGACAGGGAAAAACATTCAGTACTTC.

The rearrangement joins TRBV28 to TRBJ1-5, with D possibly matching TRBD1 (6 bases). The CDR3 is 15 amino acids. Trimming left V 8 bases short and J 3 bases short, with 17 bases between. CDR1 MDHEN and CDR2 SYDVKM come from the germline V gene. CDR3 residues: CASRASRGNNQPQHF. DNA of the CDR3: TGTGCCAGCCGTGCCAGCAGGGGTAACAATCAGCCCCAGCATTTT.

J is TRBJ2-7 and V is TRBV7-6, with 7 bases aligning to TRBD1. Germline V lookup: CDR1 SGHVS, CDR2 FNYEAQ. V shed 5 bases and J 2 bases; nucleotides not matched to a gene: 6. This CDR3 has 14 residues. The CDR3 sequence is CASSPGTEPYEQYF. The CDR3 DNA follows: TGTGCCAGCAGCCCGGGGACAGAACCCTACGAGCAGTACTTC.